The text below deals with one TCR beta chain. Its binding antigen is unknown. Per-base quality was not reported, and no clone a single base away is much larger than it. The data derive from a study of blood T cell repertoires in COVID-19 (dated by TCRdb to 2019 to 2021). Study-level background: Collaborator samples came from the United States, Italy and Spain and covered acute and convalescent phases of COVID-19. The prospective study material was composed of cDNA or gDNA derived from T cells, B-cell-depleted T cells, or PBMCs. The dataset comprised deeply sampled blood TCRbeta repertoires from subjects exposed to, actively infected with, or recovered from COVID-19. The repertoires were released in a freely available public database meant as a resource for research on the immune response to SARS-CoV-2. Samples were obtained from the ongoing ImmuneRACE study (first 160 participants) and from over 1,000 subjects provided by 6 global collaborators. The sample metadata nearly always contained a de-identified subject ID, COVID-19 status, age in years and sex. Where available, HLA class I and class II types were obtained from metadata supplied by the sample provider rather than from assay-based typing. What the authors observed across the whole study: The amount of clinical and demographic metadata varied by source and participant and was provided uncurated.

The collaborating institutions used their own protocols to collect whole blood in K2EDTA tubes. Collaborator samples were shipped for TCRbeta analysis as frozen whole blood, isolated PBMCs, or DNA extracted from either sample type. The immunoSEQ Assay, a bias-controlled multiplex PCR, was used to amplify TCRbeta CDR3 regions from genomic DNA. In the paper's pipeline: Within the assay, amplification of reference gene primers was used to estimate how many nucleated cells each sample contained. Sequence reads were collapsed and filtered to measure the absolute abundance of every unique TCRbeta CDR3 rearrangement. Productive Simpson clonality was computed per sample as the square root of Simpson's diversity index over productive rearrangements. Entries here come from immuneACCESS through TCRdb and include only in-frame sequences with V and J called. Some clones fail to appear in such tables; in the studies checked, an unresolved V gene covers under half of the shortfall, and the cause of the remainder is unknown. That table supplies the V and J calls and clone size; D and trimming were determined from the DNA. Within this sample are tens of thousands of clones, with 80% to 90% of them counted one time only. Of the sample, 15% to 20% is held by the ten largest clones.

Sequenced: peripheral blood. The TCR originated in a human donor in a cohort sampled during active COVID-19.

The sequenced DNA: TGTGCCAGCAGTTACGTGGCCGGACGGCCTCCGCGGGGGGCTTTCTTT. Its coded protein is CASSYVAGRPPRGAFF. The rearrangement joined TRBV6-5 to TRBJ1-1, with TRBD1 as a weak D call on 5 bases. The germline ends are 24 bases apart after V is trimmed by 2 bases and J by 11 bases. Via the germline V gene, CDR1 is MNHEY and CDR2 SVGAGI. Inclusive of the bounding cysteine and phenylalanine, the CDR3 is 16 residues long. The entry retains the CDR3 DNA only, 48 bases that are in frame from base 1.